The rows below give T cell receptor beta chains drawn from one sample of a study of chemoradiotherapy in HPV16-positive cancers. Here immunoSEQ multiplex PCR was the method, and the copy in TCRdb shows in-frame clones only, minus some. This table holds about 8,900 clones, 80% to 90% found once. Material: tumor tissue, obtained from a patient who underwent chemoradiotherapy. These receptors all stem from a human donor with HPV-associated anogenital cancer. Each CDR3 is given with its conserved first and last residue. A D gene is named only where the DNA matches it firmly. Not all rows give a size; the values are once, few, many and, for expanded clones, a class.

CASSLGADTQYF | TGTGCCAGCAGTTTGGGGGCAGATACGCAGTATTTT | TRBJ2-3 | NA | TRBV6-6 | NA
CASSQDLREGNGYTF | TGTGCCAGCAGCCAAGATTTAAGGGAAGGGAATGGCTACACCTTC | TRBJ1-2 | NA | TRBV4-2 | NA
CASSRGITGELFF | TGTGCCAGCAGTAGAGGGATCACCGGGGAGCTGTTTTTT | TRBJ2-2 | NA | TRBV2 | NA
CASRGHYGYTF | TGTGCCAGCAGGGGTCACTATGGCTACACCTTC | TRBJ1-2 | NA | TRBV28 | NA
CSVGRDSEAFF | TGCAGCGTTGGTAGGGACTCTGAAGCTTTCTTT | TRBJ1-1 | NA | TRBV29-1 | NA
CASSLWGGVGETQYF | TGTGCCAGCAGCTTGTGGGGTGGGGTTGGGGAGACCCAGTACTTC | TRBJ2-5 | NA | TRBV5-5 | few
CASSPDPGDGELFF | TGTGCCAGCAGCCCCGACCCGGGGGATGGGGAACTGTTTTTT | TRBJ1-4 | NA | TRBV11-3 | NA
CASSQTLGYRVVGELFF | TGCGCCAGCAGCCAGACACTCGGGTACAGGGTAGTCGGGGAGCTGTTTTTT | TRBJ2-2 | NA | TRBV4-1 | NA
CASSAPEGANTIYF | TGTGCCAGCAGCGCCCCGGAGGGGGCAAACACCATATATTTT | TRBJ1-3 | TRBD1 | TRBV9 | NA
CASSLHGGTGELFF | TGTGCCAGCAGCTTGCATGGAGGGACCGGGGAGCTGTTTTTT | TRBJ2-2 | NA | TRBV11-3 | once
CSVEEGQGQDNEQFF | TGCAGCGTTGAAGAGGGGCAGGGCCAGGACAATGAGCAGTTCTTC | TRBJ2-1 | NA | TRBV29-1 | NA
CASTRIGGSGANVLTF | TGTGCCAGCACTAGGATTGGGGGCTCTGGGGCCAACGTCCTGACTTTC | TRBJ2-6 | NA | TRBV27 | NA
CASSFPLVRGRGNEQYF | TGTGCCAGCAGTTTCCCCCTGGTCCGGGGCCGGGGGAACGAGCAGTACTTC | TRBJ2-7 | NA | TRBV28 | NA
CASRRGTGASYEQYF | TGTGCCAGCAGGAGAGGGACGGGGGCCTCCTACGAGCAGTACTTC | TRBJ2-7 | NA | TRBV2 | few
CSVVMGANEKLFF | TGCAGCGTCGTAATGGGGGCTAATGAAAAACTGTTTTTT | TRBJ1-4 | NA | TRBV29-1 | NA
CASSLGAGGVGEQYF | TGTGCCAGCAGCTTAGGTGCGGGGGGAGTTGGCGAGCAGTACTTC | TRBJ2-7 | TRBD2 | TRBV11-2 | NA
CSVEEAVSGELFF | TGCAGCGTTGAGGAGGCAGTTTCCGGGGAGCTGTTTTTT | TRBJ2-2 | NA | TRBV29-1 | NA
CSATPQETQYF | TGCAGCGCGACTCCTCAAGAGACCCAGTACTTC | TRBJ2-5 | NA | TRBV20-1 | NA
CASSDSAGGATEAFF | TGTGCCAGCAGTGACTCGGCGGGGGGCGCGACTGAAGCTTTCTTT | TRBJ1-1 | NA | TRBV6-4 | NA
CASRVSGQGNTEAFF | TGTGCCAGCAGGGTATCGGGACAAGGGAACACTGAAGCTTTCTTT | TRBJ1-1 | NA | TRBV28 | NA
CASSPLGGGLGTGELFF | TGTGCCAGCAGCCCCTTAGGAGGGGGGCTTGGTACCGGGGAGCTGTTTTTT | TRBJ2-2 | NA | TRBV7-9 | once
CASSLDLRTSWRSSSYEQYF | TGTGCCAGCAGCTTAGATCTGAGAACTAGCTGGCGTAGTAGCTCCTACGAGCAGTACTTC | TRBJ2-7 | NA | TRBV11-2 | NA
CASSPATGNNEQFF | TGTGCCAGCTCACCAGCGACAGGGAACAATGAGCAGTTCTTC | TRBJ2-1 | TRBD1 | TRBV18 | NA
CSVEVGRGETQYF | TGCAGCGTTGAAGTGGGTCGCGGGGAGACCCAGTACTTC | TRBJ2-5 | NA | TRBV29-1 | few
CASRPGQGTDTQYF | TGTGCCAGCAGACCGGGACAGGGGACAGATACGCAGTATTTT | TRBJ2-3 | TRBD1 | TRBV7-9 | NA
CASSLGHEQYF | TGTGCCAGCAGCCTGGGACACGAGCAGTACTTC | TRBJ2-7 | NA | TRBV5-5 | NA
CASSFGQGGGYTF | TGCGCCAGCAGCTTTGGACAGGGTGGGGGCTACACCTTC | TRBJ1-2 | TRBD1 | TRBV5-1 | few
CASSSSLREVSGNTIYF | TGTGCCAGCAGTTCTTCCCTCAGGGAGGTGTCCGGAAACACCATATATTTT | TRBJ1-3 | NA | TRBV28 | NA
CASRGKAQETQYF | TGTGCCAGCCGTGGCAAAGCGCAAGAGACCCAGTACTTC | TRBJ2-5 | NA | TRBV6-1 | NA
CASSLLGAYGYTF | TGTGCCAGCAGCTTACTGGGAGCCTATGGCTACACCTTC | TRBJ1-2 | NA | TRBV7-3 | NA
CASSELTSPNEQFF | TGCGCCAGCAGCGAACTCACTAGTCCCAATGAGCAGTTCTTC | TRBJ2-1 | NA | TRBV5-1 | NA
CASSLAGGRTGELFF | TGTGCCAGCAGCCTAGCGGGAGGTCGAACCGGGGAGCTGTTTTTT | TRBJ2-2 | TRBD2 | TRBV6-6 | once
CASSLATGSGNTIYF | TGCGCCAGCAGCTTGGCCACAGGCTCTGGAAACACCATATATTTT | TRBJ1-3 | NA | TRBV5-1 | NA
CASSLEFGYPQHYEQYF | TGTGCCAGCAGCTTAGAGTTTGGCTATCCCCAACACTACGAGCAGTACTTC | TRBJ2-7 | NA | TRBV11-2 | once
CASSQGQNTGELFF | TGCGCCAGCAGCCAAGGACAGAACACCGGGGAGCTGTTTTTT | TRBJ2-2 | NA | TRBV5-1 | NA
CASQVSYEQYF | TGTGCCAGCCAGGTTTCCTACGAGCAGTACTTC | TRBJ2-7 | NA | TRBV19 | NA
CASSDSYEQYF | TGCGCCAGCAGTGATTCCTACGAGCAGTACTTC | TRBJ2-7 | NA | TRBV10-1 | NA
CASSQSPRQGKLFF | TGTGCCAGCAGCCAGTCTCCCCGGCAGGGAAAACTGTTTTTT | TRBJ1-4 | NA | TRBV16 | NA